This section outlines one T cell receptor beta chain sequence together with its context. Its antigen remains undetermined. No qualities accompany the bases; no much larger clone lies one base away. This specimen comes from a study of blood T cell repertoires in COVID-19 (dated by TCRdb to 2020 to 2022). Concerning the study at large: Samples covering the acute and convalescent phases of COVID-19 were provided by collaborators in the United States, Italy and Spain. The material from the prospective study consisted of cDNA or gDNA derived from T cells, B-cell-depleted T cells, or PBMCs. Subjects who had been exposed to COVID-19, were actively infected with it, or had recovered from it provided the deeply sampled blood TCRbeta repertoires that made up the dataset. The repertoires were released in a freely available public database intended as a resource for research on the immune response to SARS-CoV-2. The samples were drawn from the first 160 participants of the ongoing ImmuneRACE study and from 950 to 1,500 subjects provided by 6 global collaborators. A de-identified subject ID, COVID-19 status, age in years and sex were almost always included in the sample metadata. Where HLA class I and class II types were available, the types were taken from metadata supplied by the sample provider, not from assay-based typing. Overall study results and their limits: Clinical and demographic metadata were provided uncurated, with the amount varying by source and participant.

Collaborating institutions collected whole blood in K2EDTA tubes following their own protocols. For TCRbeta analysis, collaborators shipped samples as frozen whole blood, isolated PBMCs, or DNA extracted from either of those sample types. TCRbeta CDR3 regions were amplified from genomic DNA using the immunoSEQ Assay, a bias-controlled multiplex PCR. Under the source paper's analysis protocol: Nucleated cell counts per sample were estimated from amplification of reference gene primers within the assay. To quantify the absolute abundance of each unique TCRbeta CDR3 rearrangement, sequence reads were collapsed and filtered. For each sample, productive Simpson clonality was calculated as the square root of Simpson's diversity index over productive rearrangements. TCRdb carries this immuneACCESS record with in-frame sequences only. Its versions omit some clonotypes, under half of them owing to an unresolved V gene in the studies checked, with the rest unexplained. The V and J calls and the clone size are those of that table, but D and trimming were determined from the DNA. Across this sample there are under 200,000 clones, with about 85% seen only once. Together, the top ten hold about 22% of the sample.

The receptor was isolated from a man aged 60 to 75 with active or convalescent COVID-19. The sequencing sample was made of peripheral blood.

This receptor has the CDR3 CASSQATGDRQPQHF. At the DNA level, the sequence is TGCGCCAGCAGCCAAGCTACAGGGGATAGGCAGCCCCAGCATTTT. The chain couples TRBV4-1 to TRBJ1-5; TRBD1 lines up with 7 middle nucleotides. For CDR1 and CDR2, the germline V gene lists MGHRA and YSYEKL. From the cysteine up to the phenylalanine, the CDR3 has a length of 15 residues. This entry keeps only the CDR3 DNA: 45 bases, framed from base 1. Trimming leaves V shorter by 1 base and J shorter by 7 bases, with the junction holding 7 bases beyond the gene matches.